The 9 T cell receptor beta chains in this list originate from one sample, sequenced in a study of human T cells and chemical hapten exposure (dated by TCRdb to about 2021). The intended sense of this specimen's time point label: patch test 2, 6 weeks after DPC sensitization. In the paper's terms, the treatment or condition label means: therapeutic diphenylcyclopropenone sensitization with weekly scalp DPC. Library preparation was by RACE. TCRdb names NextSeq 500 as the instrument used. TCRdb took the public reads, trimmed them with fastp at Q25, ran MiXCR for clone calling and kept in-frame beta chains. For every CDR3 protein sequence, its rows merge into one entry that carries the most common genes and DNA. The sample table contains roughly 140,000 distinct CDR3 sequences; only one count was recorded for 10% to 15% of them. Of the sample, around 1.4% falls within the top ten clones. The sample in question was whole blood, obtained in connection with sensitization to the hapten diphenylcyclopropenone (DPC). The receptors originated from a woman in her fifties or sixties with alopecia areata. Some clones in this sample may be carry-over from other donors' samples.

This clonotype was recorded a few times. The chain carries TRBV6-5 and TRBJ2-7; D may be TRBD1 or TRBD2 (6 bases each). The CDR3 is 14 residues long. V was trimmed by 1 base and J by 2 bases, leaving 9 bases between them. The germline V gene has CDR1 MNHEY and CDR2 SVGAGI. This CDR3 reads CASSYFGGAYEQYF. CDR3 nucleotides: TGTGCCAGCAGTTACTTCGGGGGCGCCTACGAGCAGTACTTC.

This chain links TRBV7-2 with TRBJ2-1, with unresolved D. Germline lookup yields CDR1 SGHTA and CDR2 FQGNSA. This CDR3 is 11 amino acids long. Trimming cost V 3 bases and J 7 bases, with 4 bases left between them. The CDR3, as DNA: TGTGCCAGCAGCTTCTTGAATGAGCAGTTCTTC. This translates into CASSFLNEQFF.

This clonotype has a handful of counts. The CDR3 nucleotides read TGTGCAGGGACTAGCGGGAGTGGGGAGCAGTACTTC. Its protein is CAGTSGSGEQYF. This rearrangement joins TRBV28 to TRBJ2-7, with 14 positions matching TRBD2. The CDR3 consists of 12 residues. Germline CDR1 is MDHEN and CDR2 is SYDVKM.

This clonotype has a handful of counts. CDR3 residues: CASSPRGAVDYQAFF. The DNA of the CDR3 is TGTGCCAGCAGCCCCAGGGGGGCCGTCGATTACCAAGCTTTCTTT. The chain joins TRBV9 to TRBJ1-1; 7 bases fit TRBD1. The J segment lost 9 bases and the V segment lost 4 bases, leaving 15 bases of the junction unmatched. The germline V gene encodes CDR1 SGDLS and CDR2 YYNGEE. The CDR3 totals 15 residues. The whole variable domain, remainder taken from reference TRBV9 and TRBJ1-1, is DSGVTQTPKHLITATGQRVTLRCSPRSGDLSVYWYQQSLDQGLQFLIQYYNGEERAKGNILERFSAQQFPDLHSELNLSSLELGDSALYFCASSPRGAVDYQAFFGQGTRLTVV.

This rearrangement joins TRBV4-1 to TRBJ1-4; D possibly corresponds to TRBD1 (5 bases). The CDR3 runs 14 residues. V lost 1 base and J 3 bases, leaving 6 bases between the germline ends. CDR1 and CDR2 (germline): MGHRA, YSYEKL. The CDR3 loop reads CASSQGQPNEKLFF. CDR3 coding DNA: TGCGCCAGCAGCCAAGGACAGCCTAATGAAAAACTGTTTTTT.

In this sample, this clonotype turned up many times. This sequence joins TRBV30 and TRBJ2-7; 9 bases line up with TRBD2. The CDR3 extends over 13 amino acids. The germline gives CDR1 GTSNPN, CDR2 SVGIG (reference sequence). V shed 8 bases, J shed 2 bases, and the junction held 7 bases outside the gene matches. CDR3 DNA sequence: TGTGCCGGCAGGCGGGAGGGGGCCTACGAGCAGTACTTC. It yields the protein CAGRREGAYEQYF.

This clonotype was counted only a few times. The chain combines TRBV5-1 with TRBJ2-3, with D perhaps being TRBD1 or TRBD2 (5 bases each). V was clipped by 4 bases and J by 2 bases, with 11 bases between them. The CDR3 runs 14 residues. Germline CDR1 and CDR2: SGHRS and YFSETQ. This CDR3 is CASSPRGVTDTQYF. The CDR3 nucleotides read TGCGCCAGCAGCCCTAGAGGGGTCACAGATACGCAGTATTTT.

This clonotype was found many times. J is TRBJ1-5 and V is TRBV29-1, with 7 bases identical to TRBD1. The V and J ends lost 4 bases and 2 bases, in that order; junction bases with no gene match: 8. This CDR3 has 15 residues. Looked up from germline, CDR1 is SQVTM and CDR2 is ANQGSEA. This CDR3 reads CSVGNPGTGNQPQHF. CDR3 nucleotides: TGCAGCGTTGGAAATCCGGGGACAGGCAATCAGCCCCAGCATTTT.

This clonotype turned up a few times. The chain joins TRBV5-1 to TRBJ2-3; 7 bases fit TRBD2. With V trimmed by 4 bases and J by 2 bases, 4 bases remained unmatched. The CDR3 covers 14 residues. CDR1 SGHRS and CDR2 YFSETQ come from the germline V gene. DNA of the CDR3: TGCGCCAGCAGCCCGGGACTACCCACAGATACGCAGTATTTT. It codes for CASSPGLPTDTQYF.